This TCR beta chain was captured in a study of cytomegalovirus exposure and HLA in healthy donors. At the level of the study: The roughly 120 validation repertoires matched the roughly 670 first-cohort repertoires in platform, a later analysis reported.

Germline assignment: CDR1 SGHDN and CDR2 FVKESK. The CDR3 runs to 13 residues. The V and J ends lost 4 bases and 4 bases respectively, with 8 bases between them. Worth noting for this clone: Its specificity is unknown.

Libraries were prepared by immunoSEQ multiplex PCR; TCRdb keeps only in-frame clonotypes and omits some of them. The table lists about 100,000 clones, just under 95% of them singletons. General study points: CMV antigen specificity was confirmed in vitro for three CMV-associated chains. The tendency of first-cohort TCR clusters to co-occur in the roughly 130 validation repertoires was the finding of a later analysis.

The chain recombines TRBV14 with TRBJ2-1; a weak D match, TRBD2 (6 bases). Sequenced input: PBMCs. The receptor comes from a woman younger than 35 in good health and CMV-seronegative. In DNA, the CDR3 is TGTGCCAGCAGCCCCGGGGGATACAATGAGCAGTTCTTC. Translating it yields CASSPGGYNEQFF.